These T cell receptor beta chains were read from a single sample in a study of long-term antiretroviral therapy in people with HIV. TCRdb's copy holds only in-frame clones and misses some; the assay was immunoSEQ multiplex PCR. The sample holds about 20,000 clones, about 86% seen once. The specimen comprised unsorted PBMCs, sampled 1.3 years after starting antiretroviral therapy. Source of these receptors: a man in his fifties or sixties with HIV. Both conserved end residues are part of each CDR3. A D gene is named only where the DNA matches it firmly. Rows give clone size only sometimes, using once, few, many, or a class for an expanded clone.

clone size	J gene	D gene	V gene	CDR3 DNA	CDR3 protein
once	TRBJ2-3	NA	TRBV5-1	TGCGCCAGCAGCTTGGAAAGGGAAGGGGATACGCAGTATTTT	CASSLEREGDTQYF
NA	TRBJ2-3	TRBD2	TRBV7-8	TGTGCCAGCAGCTTAGCCGGGAGGCCCACAGATACGCAGTATTTT	CASSLAGRPTDTQYF
NA	TRBJ2-5	TRBD1	TRBV5-1	TGCGCCAGCAGCTTAAGACAGGGGTCGGAGACCCAGTACTTC	CASSLRQGSETQYF
NA	TRBJ1-5	TRBD1	TRBV5-1	TGCGCCAGCAGCGCGACAGGGGGAGGCAATCAGCCCCAGCATTTT	CASSATGGGNQPQHF
NA	TRBJ1-4	TRBD1	TRBV5-4	TGTGCCAGCAGCCAGACGGACAGGGGGCGTGAAAAACTGTTTTTT	CASSQTDRGREKLFF
NA	TRBJ2-1	NA	TRBV10-3	TGTGCCATCAGTGTACAACAGGGTGAGGAGCAGTTCTTC	CAISVQQGEEQFF
once	TRBJ1-2	TRBD1	TRBV2	TGTGCCAGTAGAGTCGGGACAGTTTATGGCTACACCTTC	CASRVGTVYGYTF
few	TRBJ2-7	TRBD2	TRBV9	TGTGCCAGCAGCGTTAGCGGGAGTTCGGACTACGAGCAGTACTTC	CASSVSGSSDYEQYF
once	TRBJ1-1	NA	TRBV7-2	TGTGCCAGCAGCACACAAAGAAACACTGAAGCTTTCTTT	CASSTQRNTEAFF
NA	TRBJ2-3	NA	TRBV5-6	TGTGCCAGCAGCTTGGAGATGGGGCAGGGAACAGATACGCAGTATTTT	CASSLEMGQGTDTQYF
NA	TRBJ2-7	NA	TRBV7-6	TGTGCCAGCAGCTTAAACTCTCGGTACGAGCAGTACTTC	CASSLNSRYEQYF
NA	TRBJ2-2	TRBD2	TRBV5-1	TGCGCCAGCAGCGCCCGACTAGCCTCCGGGGAGCTGTTTTTT	CASSARLASGELFF
NA	TRBJ2-5	TRBD1	TRBV18	TGTGCCAGCTCACCGAGACAGGGGCAAGAGACCCAGTACTTC	CASSPRQGQETQYF
few	TRBJ2-7	TRBD1	TRBV19	TGTGCCAGCAGACAGGGGGCCTTGAGCTCCTACGAGCAGTACTTC	CASRQGALSSYEQYF
NA	TRBJ2-3	NA	TRBV6-5	TGTGCCAGCGCTTTGTCGGCGGACACAGATACGCAGTATTTT	CASALSADTDTQYF
NA	TRBJ1-2	NA	TRBV9	TGTGCCAGCAGCGTGGGGGAGACGGTTCCCTATGGCTACACCTTC	CASSVGETVPYGYTF
NA	TRBJ2-1	NA	TRBV21-1	TGTGCCAGCAGCAAACGGACTAGCGGGAGTTTAGGGTTCTTC	CASSKRTSGSLGFF
few	TRBJ2-7	NA	TRBV11-2	TGTGCCAGCAGCTTACCTACATGGGGCAGTTCCTACGAGCAGTACTTC	CASSLPTWGSSYEQYF
NA	TRBJ1-1	NA	TRBV5-1	TGCGCCAGCAGCTCCCACAGGGTTGGCACTGAAGCTTTCTTT	CASSSHRVGTEAFF
NA	TRBJ1-3	NA	TRBV5-5	TGTGCCAGCAGCCTCAGGGAGGTTTTGAACACCATATATTTT	CASSLREVLNTIYF
NA	TRBJ1-4	NA	TRBV6-5	TGTGCCAGCAGTTACCAAGCAGGGGATTTTGAAAAACTGTTTTTT	CASSYQAGDFEKLFF
NA	TRBJ2-5	NA	TRBV7-2	TGTGCCAGCAGCCTCCTAGAGACCCAGTACTTC	CASSLLETQYF
NA	TRBJ1-1	NA	TRBV5-1	TGCGCCAGCAGCTTGGGGCAGCTCTTTAACACTGAAGCTTTCTTT	CASSLGQLFNTEAFF
NA	TRBJ1-1	NA	TRBV6-5	TGTGCCAGCAGTTACCGACGCCACCTCCCATACACTGAAGCTTTCTTT	CASSYRRHLPYTEAFF
NA	TRBJ1-1	NA	TRBV10-3	TGTGCCATCAGTGGCAGCACTGAAGCTTTCTTT	CAISGSTEAFF
NA	TRBJ1-5	NA	TRBV5-6	TGTGCCAGCAGCTTAGGAGCCCGGCCCCAGCATTTT	CASSLGARPQHF
NA	TRBJ2-1	TRBD1	TRBV5-1	TGCGCCAGCAGCCCCGCCCCTGCCGGGACAGGTGGAAATGAGCAGTTCTTC	CASSPAPAGTGGNEQFF
few	TRBJ2-7	NA	TRBV6-1	TGTGCCAGCAGTGAAGCACATTCACCGGACAGCAGGTACTTC	CASSEAHSPDSRYF
NA	TRBJ2-5	NA	TRBV11-2	TGTGCCAGCAGCTTAGGAAGGTTGCGGGACAGTGTTGAGACCCAGTACTTC	CASSLGRLRDSVETQYF
once	TRBJ1-4	NA	TRBV10-2	TGCGCCAGCAGTAGCACCGGGTCAGTGGGGGAAAAACTGTTTTTT	CASSSTGSVGEKLFF
NA	TRBJ2-3	TRBD2	TRBV10-3	TGTGCCATCAGTGATCAACGGGGGGAGGGGCCAGATACGCAGTATTTT	CAISDQRGEGPDTQYF
NA	TRBJ2-7	NA	TRBV27	TGTGCCAGCAATCGAGGGAGGAGTAGCTCCTACGAGCAGTACTTC	CASNRGRSSSYEQYF
NA	TRBJ2-1	TRBD1	TRBV28	TGTGCCAGCAGTTTATATCTTTCCTATGGGACAGCCAGAAATGAGCAGTTCTTC	CASSLYLSYGTARNEQFF
NA	TRBJ2-7	TRBD1	TRBV7-9	TGTGCCAGCAGCCTCACAGGGGGTCCGCCCTACGAGCAGTACTTC	CASSLTGGPPYEQYF
NA	TRBJ2-3	NA	TRBV5-1	TGCGCCAGCAGCTTGGCCGGGGGGCTCTATTACACAGATACGCAGTATTTT	CASSLAGGLYYTDTQYF
NA	TRBJ1-1	NA	TRBV6-6	TGTGCCAGCAGTTTAAACTTGCGGGCAGACTTCGGTTGGGCTTTCTTT	CASSLNLRADFGWAFF
NA	TRBJ2-5	NA	TRBV10-3	TGTGCCATCAGTGAGTCGAGAGGGGAAGAGACCCAGTACTTC	CAISESRGEETQYF
NA	TRBJ2-7	NA	TRBV6-6	TGTGCCAGCAGTTACTCGAATCCAGGGGCCCGTTACATCTACTTC	CASSYSNPGARYIYF
NA	TRBJ2-7	TRBD2	TRBV19	TGTGCCAGTAGTAGACTAGCCTCCCTCGAGCAGTACTTC	CASSRLASLEQYF
few	TRBJ2-5	NA	TRBV11-3	TGTGCCAGCAGCTTAGGTGGGGTCCAAGAGACCCAGTACTTC	CASSLGGVQETQYF
once	TRBJ1-5	NA	TRBV7-8	TGTGCCAGCAGTTTACGGGACGGTCGCAATCAGCCCCAGCATTTT	CASSLRDGRNQPQHF
NA	TRBJ2-1	NA	TRBV9	TGTGCCAGCAGCGTAAAAGATGGAAGCTCCTACAATGAGCAGTTCTTC	CASSVKDGSSYNEQFF
NA	TRBJ1-2	NA	TRBV6-1	TGTGCCAGCAGTGAATTGGAGGGTGGGTATGGCTACACCTTC	CASSELEGGYGYTF
NA	TRBJ2-7	TRBD1	TRBV7-3	TGTGCCAGCAGCTTTGACAGGGGGGCCTACGAGCAGTACTTC	CASSFDRGAYEQYF
NA	TRBJ1-5	TRBD1	TRBV30	TGTGCCTGGGGACGGGGACAGGGACGGCAGCCCCAGCATTTT	CAWGRGQGRQPQHF
NA	TRBJ1-2	NA	TRBV9	TGTGCCAGCAGCGTAGACAGGGTAGCTAACTATGGCTACACCTTC	CASSVDRVANYGYTF
once	TRBJ2-2	TRBD1	TRBV7-2	TGTGCCAGCAGCTTAGAATCACAGGGGACCGGGGAGCTGTTTTTT	CASSLESQGTGELFF
NA	TRBJ1-1	NA	TRBV18	TGTGCCAGCTCACCACAGGGAGACACTGAAGCTTTCTTT	CASSPQGDTEAFF
NA	TRBJ1-2	TRBD1	TRBV29-1	TGCAGCGTTGATTGGATACAGGGGTCGGATAACCTAGGCTATGGCTACACCTTC	CSVDWIQGSDNLGYGYTF
NA	TRBJ1-4	NA	TRBV7-9	TGTGCCAGCAGCCAAGAGCTTGCAACTAATGAAAAACTGTTTTTT	CASSQELATNEKLFF
NA	TRBJ2-7	NA	TRBV5-4	TGTGCCAGCAGCTTGGGACCCCTAAGGGGCGAGCAGTACTTC	CASSLGPLRGEQYF
NA	TRBJ2-7	NA	TRBV9	TGTGCCAGCAGCGTATCGGGCTCAGCCTACGAGCAGTACTTC	CASSVSGSAYEQYF